The 10 T cell receptor beta chains given below trace back to one sample, sequenced in a study of CD8+ T cells in alopecia areata. Scientists pooled cutaneous lymph node cells and sorted them on CD4, CD8alpha, NKG2D, NKG2ACE and other markers. It was cDNA, reverse transcribed from extracted RNA, that served as the sequencing template. The table came from immunoSEQ multiplex PCR; TCRdb's copy has only in-frame clones and leaves some out. The specimen has roughly 260,000 clones, none found just once. The material sequenced was CD4+ T cells sorted from a lymph node. The receptors shown here come from a C3H/HeJ mouse with alopecia areata. The strain bears MHC haplotype H2-k.

Concerning this clone: The gene names here belong to mouse. The read ends 4 residues shy of where the CDR3 ends; the end is completed using the germline J gene. The chain carries TRBV13-1 and TRBJ2-1; possibly TRBD1 for D (6 bases). Germline-derived CDR1 and CDR2 are NSHNY and SYGAGN. V was trimmed by 1 base and J by 3 bases, leaving 11 bases between them. The CDR3 is 15 residues long. The CDR3 loop is CASSDLPGVYAEQFF. The sequenced CDR3 bases are TGTGCCAGCAGTGATCTGCCAGGGGTCTATGCT.

On this clone itself: The listed genes are named as in mouse. CDR3 DNA (partial): TGTGCCAGCAGTCCGGGACTGGTAGAC. Translating gives CASSPGLVD. The CDR3 in full is CASSPGLVDTQYF. The V call is TRBV19, the J call TRBJ2-5; TRBD2 matches 8 bases. The CDR3 extends 4 residues past the end of the read, so its final part is completed from the germline J gene. The CDR3 loop spans 13 amino acids. Germline lookup yields CDR1 FNHDT and CDR2 SITEND (reference sequence).

This clone has just a few counts. Gene names and germline refer to mouse. The read comes to an end 4 residues before the CDR3 does, leaving the germline J gene to fill in the end. This chain uses TRBV13-3 with TRBJ2-4; 9 bases line up with TRBD2. The V and J ends lost 2 bases and 3 bases, in that order; junction bases with no gene match: 1. CDR1 is NNHDY, CDR2 SYVADS, per germline. The CDR3 extends over 14 amino acids. The CDR3 loop reads CASSEDWGQNTLYF. CDR3 DNA, as far as it was read: TGTGCCAGCAGTGAGGACTGGGGCCAAAAC.

As concerns this clone: Genes here carry mouse names. The read terminates 4 residues before the CDR3 end, so the remaining end is supplied by the germline J gene. The chain links TRBV29 to TRBJ2-7; TRBD2 agrees at 10 bases. The CDR3 totals 14 residues. Germline CDR1 and CDR2: MSHET and SYDVDS. The CDR3 region is CASKRLGGVDEQYF. The CDR3 DNA, read in part, is TGTGCTAGCAAAAGACTGGGGGGAGTGGAT.

This clone came up a few times. Any gene name here is a mouse gene name. The DNA ends 4 residues before the CDR3 does, and the rest of the CDR3 is filled in from the germline J gene. The chain employs TRBV19 and TRBJ2-1, with 7 bases that match TRBD2. Germline V gives CDR1 FNHDT, CDR2 SITEND (reference sequence). The CDR3 loop spans 12 amino acids. The CDR3 bases that were read are TGTGCCAGCAGTACCTGGGGGGCT. Its translation: CASSTWGA. The entire CDR3 sequence reads CASSTWGAEQFF.

In this sample, this clone turned up a few times. Here the gene names and germline are mouse. The read finishes 4 residues shy of the CDR3 end, and the germline J gene is used to complete it. The genes are TRBV13-1 and TRBJ1-2; D may be TRBD1 (6 bases). This CDR3 is built from 14 residues. Germline V gene sequence: CDR1 NSHNY, CDR2 SYGAGN. The V end was cut by 2 bases, the J end by 1 base, with 9 bases between. The CDR3 reads CASSESGQNSDYTF. Partial CDR3 DNA: TGTGCCAGCAGTGAATCGGGACAAAACTCC.

Concerning this clone itself: Mouse gene names apply. Coverage ceases 4 residues before the CDR3 finishes, and the germline J gene fills in the end. V gene TRBV19 combines with J gene TRBJ2-4; 8 nucleotides align to TRBD1. V dropped 0 bases and J dropped 1; count of bases not matched to a gene: 7. The CDR3 runs to 17 residues. CDR1 is FNHDT, CDR2 SITEND, per germline (reference sequence). The sequenced part of the CDR3 DNA is TGTGCCAGCAGTATAGGACAGGGGAAAAAGGGTCAAAAC. Translation gives CASSIGQGKKGQN. The whole CDR3 protein reads CASSIGQGKKGQNTLYF.

As concerns this clone: Gene names are the mouse ones. Read coverage stops 4 residues before the CDR3 terminus; the germline J gene supplies the remainder. Distinct nucleotide sequences in the sample also encode this CDR3. V and J are TRBV5 and TRBJ2-3; D might be TRBD1 (5 bases). This CDR3 has 15 residues. Trimming cost V 2 bases and J 0 bases, with 9 bases left between them. Germline values: CDR1 LGHNA, CDR2 YNLKQL (reference sequence). CDR3 amino acids: CASSQQGSSAETLYF. CDR3 DNA (partial): TGTGCCAGCAGCCAACAGGGATCTAGTGCAGAA.

In its sample, this clone was seen many times. These gene names are mouse names. The sequence runs out 4 residues before the end of the CDR3; the remainder is reconstructed from the germline J gene. This specimen includes other DNA sequences encoding the same CDR3. The gene calls are TRBV5 and TRBJ1-1; a possible D gene is TRBD1 (5 bases). V shed 3 bases and J shed 0 bases, with 5 bases lying between them. CDR1 and CDR2 from the germline V gene are LGHNA and YNLKQL (reference sequence). The CDR3 totals 13 residues. CDR3 protein: CASSQGQNTEVFF. CDR3 DNA, as far as it was read: TGTGCCAGCAGCCAGGGACAGAACACA.

This clone was seen only a few times. Gene names follow the mouse nomenclature. The sequenced fragment ends 4 residues before the CDR3 boundary, so the rest is inferred from the germline J gene. This specimen includes other DNA sequences encoding the same CDR3. This chain joins TRBV13-2 and TRBJ1-2, with TRBD1 matching 8 bases. CDR1 is NNHNN and CDR2 is SYGAGS in the germline V gene (reference sequence). The V gene end was trimmed by 5 bases and the J gene end by 0 bases; junction bases not matched to a gene: 3. The CDR3 has 14 amino acids. Incomplete CDR3 DNA: TGTGCCAGCGGAACAGGGGGTGCAAACTCC. Protein: CASGTGGANS. From start to end, the CDR3 is CASGTGGANSDYTF.